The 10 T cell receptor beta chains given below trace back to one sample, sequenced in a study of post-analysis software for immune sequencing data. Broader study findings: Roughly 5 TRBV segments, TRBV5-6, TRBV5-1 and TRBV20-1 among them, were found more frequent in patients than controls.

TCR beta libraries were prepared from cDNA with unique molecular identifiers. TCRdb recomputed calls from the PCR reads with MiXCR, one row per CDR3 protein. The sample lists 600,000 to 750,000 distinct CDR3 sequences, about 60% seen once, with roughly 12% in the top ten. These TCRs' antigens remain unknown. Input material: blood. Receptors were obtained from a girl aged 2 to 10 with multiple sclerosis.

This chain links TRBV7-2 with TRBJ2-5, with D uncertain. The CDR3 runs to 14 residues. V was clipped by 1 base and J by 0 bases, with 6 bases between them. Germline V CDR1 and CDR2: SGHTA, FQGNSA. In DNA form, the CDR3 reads TGTGCCAGCAGCTTAGTTGTGCACCAAGAGACCCAGTACTTC. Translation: CASSLVVHQETQYF.

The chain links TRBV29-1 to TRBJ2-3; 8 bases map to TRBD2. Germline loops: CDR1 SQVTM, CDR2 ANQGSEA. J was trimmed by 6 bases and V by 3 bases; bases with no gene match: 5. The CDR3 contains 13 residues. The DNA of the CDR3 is TGCAGCGTTGATCCGGGGGGGGCGGATACGCAGTATTTT. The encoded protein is CSVDPGGADTQYF.

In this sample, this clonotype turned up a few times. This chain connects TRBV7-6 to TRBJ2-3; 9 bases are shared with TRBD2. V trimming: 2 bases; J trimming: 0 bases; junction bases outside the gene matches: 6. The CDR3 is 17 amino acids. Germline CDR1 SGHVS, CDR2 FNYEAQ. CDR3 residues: CASSLWYSGSSTDTQYF. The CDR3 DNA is TGTGCCAGCAGCTTATGGTATAGCGGGAGTAGCACAGATACGCAGTATTTT.

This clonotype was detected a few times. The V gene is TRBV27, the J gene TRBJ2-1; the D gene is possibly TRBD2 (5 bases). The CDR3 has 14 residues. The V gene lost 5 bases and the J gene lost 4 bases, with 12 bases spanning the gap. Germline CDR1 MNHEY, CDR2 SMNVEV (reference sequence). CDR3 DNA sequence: TGTGCCAGCAGTCGAGGGAGTTTATACAATGAGCAGTTCTTC. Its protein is CASSRGSLYNEQFF.

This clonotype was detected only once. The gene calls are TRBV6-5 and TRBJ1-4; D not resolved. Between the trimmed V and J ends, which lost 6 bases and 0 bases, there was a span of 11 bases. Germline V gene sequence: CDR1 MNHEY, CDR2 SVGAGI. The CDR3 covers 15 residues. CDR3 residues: CASRRLNATNEKLFF. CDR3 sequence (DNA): TGTGCCAGCAGACGACTGAATGCAACTAATGAAAAACTGTTTTTT.

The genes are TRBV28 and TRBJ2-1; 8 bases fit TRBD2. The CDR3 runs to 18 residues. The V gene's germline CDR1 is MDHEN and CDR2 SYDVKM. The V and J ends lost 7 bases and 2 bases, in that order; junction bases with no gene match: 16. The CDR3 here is CASTPGGDPLQTYNEQFF. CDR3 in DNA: TGTGCCAGCACTCCCGGGGGGGATCCCCTTCAAACCTACAATGAGCAGTTCTTC.

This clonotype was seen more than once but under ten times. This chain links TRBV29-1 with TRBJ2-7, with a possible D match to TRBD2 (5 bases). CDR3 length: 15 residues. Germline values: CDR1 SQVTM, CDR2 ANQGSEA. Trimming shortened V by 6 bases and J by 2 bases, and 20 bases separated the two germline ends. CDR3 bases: TGCAGCGTCTCACGGCGGCTAGCAGGAACCTACGAGCAGTACTTC. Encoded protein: CSVSRRLAGTYEQYF.

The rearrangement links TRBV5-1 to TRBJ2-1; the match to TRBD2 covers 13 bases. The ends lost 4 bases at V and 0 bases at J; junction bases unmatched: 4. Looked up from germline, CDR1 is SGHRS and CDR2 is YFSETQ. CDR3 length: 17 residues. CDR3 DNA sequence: TGCGCCAGCAGCCTTTGGACTAGCGGGAGCTCCTACAATGAGCAGTTCTTC. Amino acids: CASSLWTSGSSYNEQFF.

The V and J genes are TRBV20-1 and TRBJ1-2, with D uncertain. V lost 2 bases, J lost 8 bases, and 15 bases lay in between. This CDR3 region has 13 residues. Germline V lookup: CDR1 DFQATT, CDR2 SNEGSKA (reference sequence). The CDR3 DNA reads TGCAGTGCTAGAATAACACAGCCCTACGGCTACACCTTC. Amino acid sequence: CSARITQPYGYTF.

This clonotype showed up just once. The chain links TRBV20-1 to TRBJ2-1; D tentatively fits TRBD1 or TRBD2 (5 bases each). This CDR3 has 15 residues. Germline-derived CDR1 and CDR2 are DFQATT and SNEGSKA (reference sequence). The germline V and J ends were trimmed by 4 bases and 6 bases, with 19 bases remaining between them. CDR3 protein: CSATWGSTDRNEQFF. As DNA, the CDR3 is TGCAGTGCTACCTGGGGGTCTACGGACCGCAATGAGCAGTTCTTC.